This T cell receptor beta chain was observed in a study of chemoradiotherapy in HPV16-positive cancers. The CDR3 totals 14 residues. Germline V gene sequence: CDR1 MNHEY, CDR2 SVGAGI. V was cut by 2 bases and J by 5 bases, with 11 bases left in between. Some clones are missing from TCRdb's copy, which holds only in-frame ones; the method was immunoSEQ multiplex PCR. The data contain about 66,000 clones, about 88% of them seen just once; the ten biggest clones take up 4% to 5%. Repeated repertoire sampling spanned the course of chemoradiotherapy. Study conclusions and caveats: Only a couple of HPV16-positive patients supplied the functional HPV-specificity definition.

In its sample, this clone was seen once. Its target is unknown. This chain connects TRBV6-5 to TRBJ2-3; D may be TRBD1 or TRBD2 (5 bases each). Sequencing used blood, obtained from a patient who underwent chemoradiotherapy. The TCR comes from a human donor with HPV-associated anogenital cancer. CDR3 in DNA: TGTGCCAGCAGTTACCGGGACCCGGGAGATACGCAGTATTTT. Translation gives CASSYRDPGDTQYF.